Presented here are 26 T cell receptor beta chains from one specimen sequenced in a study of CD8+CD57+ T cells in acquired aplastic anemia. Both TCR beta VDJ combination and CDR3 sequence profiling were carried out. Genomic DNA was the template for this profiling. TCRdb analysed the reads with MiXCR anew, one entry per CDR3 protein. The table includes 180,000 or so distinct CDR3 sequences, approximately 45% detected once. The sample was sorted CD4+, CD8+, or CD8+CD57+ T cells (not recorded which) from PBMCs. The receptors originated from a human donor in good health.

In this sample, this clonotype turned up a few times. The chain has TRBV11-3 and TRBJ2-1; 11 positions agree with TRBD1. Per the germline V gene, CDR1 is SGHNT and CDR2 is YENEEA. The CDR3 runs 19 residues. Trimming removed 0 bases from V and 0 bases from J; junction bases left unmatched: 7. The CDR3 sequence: CASSLETGTGGSSYNEQFF. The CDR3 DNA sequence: TGTGCCAGCAGCTTAGAAACCGGGACAGGGGGAAGCTCCTACAATGAGCAGTTCTTC.

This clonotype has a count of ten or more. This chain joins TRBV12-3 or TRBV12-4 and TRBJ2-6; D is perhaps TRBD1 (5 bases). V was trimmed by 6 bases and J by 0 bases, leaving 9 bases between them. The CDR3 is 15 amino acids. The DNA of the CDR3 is TGTGCCAGCAGCAGGGCCAGCTCTGGGGCCAACGTCCTGACTTTC. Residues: CASSRASSGANVLTF.

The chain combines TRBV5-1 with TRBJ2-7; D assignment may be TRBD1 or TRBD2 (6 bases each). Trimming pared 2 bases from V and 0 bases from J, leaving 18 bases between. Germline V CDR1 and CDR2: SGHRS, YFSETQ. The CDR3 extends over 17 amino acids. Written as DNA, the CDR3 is TGCGCCAGCAGCTTTATTCGCCGAGGGGGGAGCTCCTACGAGCAGTACTTC. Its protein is CASSFIRRGGSSYEQYF.

The CDR3 coding sequence is TGCAGTGCTACCAGGCTGAGGGGGACCTACGAGCAGTACTTC. Translation: CSATRLRGTYEQYF. V is TRBV20-1 and J is TRBJ2-7; a possible D gene is TRBD1 (6 bases). The CDR3 sequence is 14 residues long. The V end was cut by 4 bases, the J end by 2 bases, with 15 bases between. Germline-derived CDR1 and CDR2 are DFQATT and SNEGSKA (reference sequence).

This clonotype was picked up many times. The CDR3 DNA reads TGCGCCAGCAGTTTTGATAGCGGGAGCGAGCAGTACTTC. Translation gives CASSFDSGSEQYF. This sequence joins TRBV5-1 and TRBJ2-7; 9 bases match TRBD2. The CDR3 length is 13 residues. V shed 5 bases and J 6 bases; nucleotides not matched to a gene: 6. Germline CDR1 SGHRS, CDR2 YFSETQ.

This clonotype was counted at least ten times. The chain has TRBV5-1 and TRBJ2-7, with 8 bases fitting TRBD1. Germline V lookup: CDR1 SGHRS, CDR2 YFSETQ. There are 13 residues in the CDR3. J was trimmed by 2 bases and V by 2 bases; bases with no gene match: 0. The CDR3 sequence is CASSFRGPYEQYF. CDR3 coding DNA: TGCGCCAGCAGCTTCAGGGGGCCCTACGAGCAGTACTTC. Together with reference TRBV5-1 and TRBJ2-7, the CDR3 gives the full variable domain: KAGVTQTPRYLIKTRGQQVTLSCSPISGHRSVSWYQQTPGQGLQFLFEYFSETQRNKGNFPGRFSGRQFSNSRSEMNVSTLELGDSALYLCASSFRGPYEQYFGPGTRLTVT.

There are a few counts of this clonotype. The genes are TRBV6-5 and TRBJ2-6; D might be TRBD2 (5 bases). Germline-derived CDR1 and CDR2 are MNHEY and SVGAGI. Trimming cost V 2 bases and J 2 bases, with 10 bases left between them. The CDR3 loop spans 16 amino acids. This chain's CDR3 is CASSYRRGTGANVLTF. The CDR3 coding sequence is TGTGCCAGCAGTTACCGCCGAGGGACTGGGGCCAACGTCCTGACTTTC.

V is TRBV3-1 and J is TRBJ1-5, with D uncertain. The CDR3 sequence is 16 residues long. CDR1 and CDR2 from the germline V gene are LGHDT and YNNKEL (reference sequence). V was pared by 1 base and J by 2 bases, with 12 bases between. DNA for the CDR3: TGTGCCAGCAGCCAAGGGTGGCGTCGAGGCAATCAGCCCCAGCATTTT. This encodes CASSQGWRRGNQPQHF.

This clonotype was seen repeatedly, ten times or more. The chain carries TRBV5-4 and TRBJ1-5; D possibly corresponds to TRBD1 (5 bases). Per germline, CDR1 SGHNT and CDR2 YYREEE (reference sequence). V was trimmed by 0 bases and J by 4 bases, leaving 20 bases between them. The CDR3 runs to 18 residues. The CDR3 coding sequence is TGTGCCAGCAGCTTGGTCGATGCGCCCAGGGACCGTAATCAGCCCCAGCATTTT. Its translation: CASSLVDAPRDRNQPQHF.

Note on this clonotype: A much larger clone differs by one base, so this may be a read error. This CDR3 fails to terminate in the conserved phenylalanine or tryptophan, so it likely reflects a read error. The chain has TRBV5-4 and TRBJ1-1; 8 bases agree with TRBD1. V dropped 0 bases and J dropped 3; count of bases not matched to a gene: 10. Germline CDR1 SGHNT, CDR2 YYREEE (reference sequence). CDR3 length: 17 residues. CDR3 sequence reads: CASSLAPGGEIDTEAFV. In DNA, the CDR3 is TGTGCCAGCAGCTTGGCTCCAGGGGGCGAGATAGACACTGAAGCTTTCGTT.

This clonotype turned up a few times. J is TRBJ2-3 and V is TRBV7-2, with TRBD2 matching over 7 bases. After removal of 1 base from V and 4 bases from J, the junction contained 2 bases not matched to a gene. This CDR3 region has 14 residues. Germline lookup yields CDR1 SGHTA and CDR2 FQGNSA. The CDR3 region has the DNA TGTGCCAGCAGCTTAGGGGCGGGGGCAGATACGCAGTATTTT. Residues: CASSLGAGADTQYF.

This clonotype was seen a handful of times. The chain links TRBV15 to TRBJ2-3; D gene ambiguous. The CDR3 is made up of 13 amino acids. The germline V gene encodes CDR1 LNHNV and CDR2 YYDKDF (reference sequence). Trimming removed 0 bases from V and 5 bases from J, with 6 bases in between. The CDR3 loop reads CATSRDLGDTQYF. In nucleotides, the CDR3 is TGTGCCACCAGCAGAGATCTTGGAGATACGCAGTATTTT.

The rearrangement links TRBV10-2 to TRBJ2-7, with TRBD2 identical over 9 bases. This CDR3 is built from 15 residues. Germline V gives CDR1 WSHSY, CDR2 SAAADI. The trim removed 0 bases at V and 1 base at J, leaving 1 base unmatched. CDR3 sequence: CASSESTSGSYEQYF. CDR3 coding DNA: TGCGCCAGCAGTGAGTCGACTAGCGGATCCTACGAGCAGTACTTC.

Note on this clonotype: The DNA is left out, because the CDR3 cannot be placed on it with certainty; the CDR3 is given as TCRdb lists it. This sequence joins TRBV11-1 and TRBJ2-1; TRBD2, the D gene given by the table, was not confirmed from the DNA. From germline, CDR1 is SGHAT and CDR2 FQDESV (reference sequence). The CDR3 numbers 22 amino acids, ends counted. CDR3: CASSFYICSARRSGSPNNEQFF.

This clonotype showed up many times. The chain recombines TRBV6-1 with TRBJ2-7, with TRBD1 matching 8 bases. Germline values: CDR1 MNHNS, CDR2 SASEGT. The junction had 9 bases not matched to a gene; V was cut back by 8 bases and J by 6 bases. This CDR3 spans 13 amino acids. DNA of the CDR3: TGTGCCAGCTTAAGGACAGGGTCGGCCGAGCAGTACTTC. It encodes CASLRTGSAEQYF.

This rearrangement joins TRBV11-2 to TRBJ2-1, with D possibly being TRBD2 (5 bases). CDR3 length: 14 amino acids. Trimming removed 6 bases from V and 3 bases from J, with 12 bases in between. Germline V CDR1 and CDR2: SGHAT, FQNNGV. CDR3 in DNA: TGTGCCAGCAGTAAGTACGGGGACTACAATGAGCAGTTCTTC. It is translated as CASSKYGDYNEQFF.

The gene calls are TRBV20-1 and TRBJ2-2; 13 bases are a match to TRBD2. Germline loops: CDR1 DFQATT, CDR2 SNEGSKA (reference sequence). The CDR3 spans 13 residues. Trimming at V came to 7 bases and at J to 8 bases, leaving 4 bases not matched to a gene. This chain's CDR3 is CSGTSGGAGELFF. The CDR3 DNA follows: TGCAGTGGGACTAGCGGGGGTGCGGGGGAGCTGTTTTTT.

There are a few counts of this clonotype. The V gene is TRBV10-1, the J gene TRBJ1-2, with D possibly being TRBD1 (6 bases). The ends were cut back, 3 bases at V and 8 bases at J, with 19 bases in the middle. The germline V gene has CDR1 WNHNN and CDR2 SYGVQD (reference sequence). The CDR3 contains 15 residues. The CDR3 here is CASSDRRDTLDGYTF. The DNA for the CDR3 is TGCGCCAGCAGTGACCGCCGGGACACCTTGGACGGCTACACCTTC.

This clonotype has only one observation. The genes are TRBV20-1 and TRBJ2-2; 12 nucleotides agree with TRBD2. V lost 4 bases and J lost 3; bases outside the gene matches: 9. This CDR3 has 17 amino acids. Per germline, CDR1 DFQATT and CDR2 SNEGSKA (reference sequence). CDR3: CSAIETSGRRHTGELFF. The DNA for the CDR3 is TGCAGTGCTATCGAGACTAGCGGGAGAAGGCACACCGGGGAGCTGTTTTTT.

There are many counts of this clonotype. In DNA, the CDR3 is TGTGCCACCAGTGAGCAACTAGCGGGAGGCCTTCTCACAGATACGCAGTATTTT. Its translation: CATSEQLAGGLLTDTQYF. The chain recombines TRBV24-1 with TRBJ2-3; 12 bases line up with TRBD2. There are 18 residues in the CDR3. J was trimmed by 2 bases and V by 4 bases; bases with no gene match: 9. CDR1 and CDR2 from the germline V gene are KGHDR and SFDVKD.

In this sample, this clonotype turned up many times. The CDR3 reads CSARWQLGLYEQYF. In nucleotides, the CDR3 is TGCAGTGCTAGATGGCAGCTAGGCTTATACGAGCAGTACTTC. This chain joins TRBV20-1 and TRBJ2-7; D not resolved. The CDR3 is 14 residues long. CDR1 and CDR2 from the germline V gene are DFQATT and SNEGSKA (reference sequence). V lost 2 bases, J lost 4 bases, and 15 bases lay in between.

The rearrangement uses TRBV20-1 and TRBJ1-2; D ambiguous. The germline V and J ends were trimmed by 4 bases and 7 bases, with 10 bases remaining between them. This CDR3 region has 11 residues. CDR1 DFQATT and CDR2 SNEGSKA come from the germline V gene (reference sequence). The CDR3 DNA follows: TGCAGTGCTACAACTCAAGGTGGCTACACCTTC. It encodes CSATTQGGYTF.

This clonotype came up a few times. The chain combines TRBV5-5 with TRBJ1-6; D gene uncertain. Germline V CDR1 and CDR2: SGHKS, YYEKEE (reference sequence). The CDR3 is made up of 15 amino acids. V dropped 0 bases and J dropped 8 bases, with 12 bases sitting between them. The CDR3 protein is CASSLGFVAYSPLHF. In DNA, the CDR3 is TGTGCCAGCAGCTTGGGCTTTGTGGCCTATTCACCCCTCCACTTT. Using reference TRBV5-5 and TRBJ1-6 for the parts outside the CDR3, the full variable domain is DAGVTQSPTHLIKTRGQQVTLRCSPISGHKSVSWYQQVLGQGPQFIFQYYEKEERGRGNFPDRFSARQFPNYSSELNVNALLLGDSALYLCASSLGFVAYSPLHFGNGTRLTVT.

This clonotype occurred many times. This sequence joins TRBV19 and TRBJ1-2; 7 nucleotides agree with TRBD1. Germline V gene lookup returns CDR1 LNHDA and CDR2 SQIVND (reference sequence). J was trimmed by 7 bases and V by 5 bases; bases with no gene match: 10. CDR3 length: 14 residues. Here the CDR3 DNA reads TGTGCCAGTAGTCTGATAGACAGGGCCGCTGGCTACACCTTC. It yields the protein CASSLIDRAAGYTF.

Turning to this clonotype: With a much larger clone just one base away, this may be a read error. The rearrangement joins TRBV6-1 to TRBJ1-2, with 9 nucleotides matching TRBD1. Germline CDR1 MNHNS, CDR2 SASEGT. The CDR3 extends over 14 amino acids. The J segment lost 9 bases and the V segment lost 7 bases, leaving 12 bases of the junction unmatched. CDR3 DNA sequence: TGTGCCAGCACAAAACAGGGGGCGCGGTATTGCTACACCTTC. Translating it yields CASTKQGARYCYTF.

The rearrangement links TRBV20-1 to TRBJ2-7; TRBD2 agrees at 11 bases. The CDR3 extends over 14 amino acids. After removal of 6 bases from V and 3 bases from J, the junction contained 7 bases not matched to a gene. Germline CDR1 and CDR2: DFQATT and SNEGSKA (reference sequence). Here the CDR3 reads CSAETSGRDYEQYF. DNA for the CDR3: TGCAGTGCCGAAACTAGCGGGAGAGACTACGAGCAGTACTTC.